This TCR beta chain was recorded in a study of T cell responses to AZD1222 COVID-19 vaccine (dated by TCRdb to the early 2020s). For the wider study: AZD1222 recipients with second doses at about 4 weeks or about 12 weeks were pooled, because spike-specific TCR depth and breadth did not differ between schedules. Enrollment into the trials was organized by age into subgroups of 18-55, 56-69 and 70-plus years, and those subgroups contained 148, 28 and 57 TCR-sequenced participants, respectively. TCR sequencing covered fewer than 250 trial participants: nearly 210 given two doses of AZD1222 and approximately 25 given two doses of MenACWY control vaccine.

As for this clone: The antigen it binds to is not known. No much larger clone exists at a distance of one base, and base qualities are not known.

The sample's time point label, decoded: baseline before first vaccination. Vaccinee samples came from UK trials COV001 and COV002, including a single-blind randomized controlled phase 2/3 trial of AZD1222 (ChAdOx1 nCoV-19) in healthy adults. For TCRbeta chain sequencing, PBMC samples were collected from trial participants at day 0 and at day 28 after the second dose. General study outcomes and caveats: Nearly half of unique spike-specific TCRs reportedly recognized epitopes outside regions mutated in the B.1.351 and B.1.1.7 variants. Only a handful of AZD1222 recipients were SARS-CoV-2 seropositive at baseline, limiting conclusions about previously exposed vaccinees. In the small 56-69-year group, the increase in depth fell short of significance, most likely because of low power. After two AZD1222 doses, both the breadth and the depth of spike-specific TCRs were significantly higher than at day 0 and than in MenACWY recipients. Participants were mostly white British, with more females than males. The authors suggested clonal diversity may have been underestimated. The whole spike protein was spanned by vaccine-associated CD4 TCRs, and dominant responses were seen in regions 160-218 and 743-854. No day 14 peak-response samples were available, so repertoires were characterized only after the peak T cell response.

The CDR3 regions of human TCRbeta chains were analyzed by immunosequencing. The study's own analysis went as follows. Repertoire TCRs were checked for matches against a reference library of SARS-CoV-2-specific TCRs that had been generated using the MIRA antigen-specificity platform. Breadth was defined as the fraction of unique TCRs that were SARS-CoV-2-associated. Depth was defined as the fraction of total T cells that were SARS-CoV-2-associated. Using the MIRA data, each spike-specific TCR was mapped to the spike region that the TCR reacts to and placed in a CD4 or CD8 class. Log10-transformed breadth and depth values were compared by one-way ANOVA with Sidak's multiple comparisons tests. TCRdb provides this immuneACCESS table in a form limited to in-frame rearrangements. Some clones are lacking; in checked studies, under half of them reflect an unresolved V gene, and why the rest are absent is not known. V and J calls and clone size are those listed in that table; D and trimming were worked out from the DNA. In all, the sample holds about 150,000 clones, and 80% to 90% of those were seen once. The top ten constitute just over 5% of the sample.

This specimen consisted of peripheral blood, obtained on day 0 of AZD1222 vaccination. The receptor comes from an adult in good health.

The CDR3 sequence is CTSSYRSSVKAPVGFF. Here is the DNA: TGCACCAGCAGCTATAGGTCTAGCGTAAAAGCTCCTGTTGGGTTCTTC. The sequence links TRBV1 to TRBJ2-1; the D segment call TRBD2 is taken from the table without a DNA check. TRBV1 is a known pseudogene. The CDR3 holds 16 amino acids from the cysteine to the phenylalanine. Only the CDR3 DNA stays, 48 bases, in frame from base 1.